This T cell receptor beta chain was documented in a study of T-cell reconstitution after alpha-beta-depleted transplantation in children. This clonotype was counted only a few times. No antigen is known for it. Study conclusions and caveats: Counts and diversity of T cells one year after transplant came mostly from newly produced T cells.

The germline V gene encodes CDR1 DFQATT and CDR2 SNEGSKA (reference sequence). V lost 4 bases and J lost 3; bases outside the gene matches: 9. This CDR3 is built from 16 residues. TCRbeta library construction was performed incorporating unique molecular identifiers. TCRdb independently ran MiXCR on the PCR reads; one entry per CDR3 protein. The profile shows 250,000 to 300,000 distinct CDR3 sequences, over 7% of them singletons. The clonotype originates from a female patient aged 2 to 10 who had a stem cell transplant for Fanconi anemia, so the T cells may come from the graft donor. The sample consisted of peripheral blood, taken 360 days after TCRalphabeta/CD19-depleted stem cell transplant. The chain joins TRBV20-1 to TRBJ1-1; 12 bases are shared with TRBD1. The CDR3 bases are TGCAGTGCTACCTGGGGACAGGGGGCGAGGGACACTGAAGCTTTCTTT. Translated, it gives CSATWGQGARDTEAFF.